The clone carrying this TCR beta chain was counted at least ten times. This sample was included in a study of human T cells and chemical hapten exposure. The V gene's germline CDR1 is SNHLY and CDR2 FYNNEI. V gave up 6 bases and J gave up 3 bases, with 6 bases separating them. The CDR3 length is 12 residues. Time point of the sample: pre-sensitization, week 0. Treatment in this sample: therapeutic diphenylcyclopropenone sensitization with weekly scalp DPC. MiXCR was run by TCRdb on the RACE reads, yielding one entry per CDR3 protein. This table holds under 300,000 distinct CDR3 sequences, over 8% found once.

The rearrangement joins TRBV2 to TRBJ2-1; D is unclear. This receptor was obtained from a woman between 35 and 50 years old with alopecia areata. Some clones in this sample may be carry-over from other donors' samples. This material consisted of whole blood, taken in connection with sensitization to the hapten diphenylcyclopropenone (DPC). CDR3 in amino acids: CASRDNYNEQFF. CDR3 in DNA: TGTGCCAGCAGAGACAACTACAATGAGCAGTTCTTC.